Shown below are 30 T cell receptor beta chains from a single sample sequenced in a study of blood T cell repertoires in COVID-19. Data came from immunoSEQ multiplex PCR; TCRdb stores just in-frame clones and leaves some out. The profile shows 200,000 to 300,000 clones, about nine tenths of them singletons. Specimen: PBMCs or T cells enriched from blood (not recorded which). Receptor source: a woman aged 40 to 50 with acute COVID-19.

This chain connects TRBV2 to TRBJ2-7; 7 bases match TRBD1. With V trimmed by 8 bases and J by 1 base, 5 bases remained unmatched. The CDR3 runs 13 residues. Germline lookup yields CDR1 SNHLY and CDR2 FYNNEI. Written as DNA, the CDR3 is TGTGCCAGCGGGACAGTATTTTCCTACGAGCAGTACTTC. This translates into CASGTVFSYEQYF.

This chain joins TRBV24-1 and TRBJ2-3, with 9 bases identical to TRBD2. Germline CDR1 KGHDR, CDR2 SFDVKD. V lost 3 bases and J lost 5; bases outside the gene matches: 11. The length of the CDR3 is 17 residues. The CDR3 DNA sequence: TGTGCCACCAGTGATCCGGGGGTAGCGGGAGTAAGAGATACGCAGTATTTT. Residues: CATSDPGVAGVRDTQYF.

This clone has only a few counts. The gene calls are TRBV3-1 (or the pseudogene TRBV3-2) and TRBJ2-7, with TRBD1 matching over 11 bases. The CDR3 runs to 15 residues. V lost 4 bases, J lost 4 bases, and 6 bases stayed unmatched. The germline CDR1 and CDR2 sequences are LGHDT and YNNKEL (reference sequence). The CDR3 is CASSPHGTGGYEQYF. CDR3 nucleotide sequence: TGTGCCAGCAGCCCCCACGGGACAGGGGGGTACGAGCAGTACTTC.

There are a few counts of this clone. In nucleotides, the CDR3 is TGTGCCAGCACTAACCCAACAGGGGTCGCTGGCTACACCTTC. This gives the protein CASTNPTGVAGYTF. The V gene is TRBV2, the J gene TRBJ1-2; TRBD1 matches 7 bases. Germline CDR1 and CDR2: SNHLY and FYNNEI. This CDR3 has 14 amino acids. With 7 bases clipped from V and 7 bases from J, the junction kept 12 bases outside the gene matches.

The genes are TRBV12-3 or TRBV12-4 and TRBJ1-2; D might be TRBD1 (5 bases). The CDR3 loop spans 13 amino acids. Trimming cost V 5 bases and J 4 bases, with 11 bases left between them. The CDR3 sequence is CASSRLGGYGYTF. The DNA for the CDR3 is TGTGCCAGCAGTCGGCTCGGGGGCTATGGCTACACCTTC.

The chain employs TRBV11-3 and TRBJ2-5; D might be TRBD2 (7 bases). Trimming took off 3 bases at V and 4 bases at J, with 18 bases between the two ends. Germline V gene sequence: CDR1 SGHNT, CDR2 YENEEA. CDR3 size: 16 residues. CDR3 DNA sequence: TGTGCCAGCAGCTTTCCCGGAGGGGGGGCCCTAGAGACCCAGTACTTC. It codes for CASSFPGGGALETQYF.

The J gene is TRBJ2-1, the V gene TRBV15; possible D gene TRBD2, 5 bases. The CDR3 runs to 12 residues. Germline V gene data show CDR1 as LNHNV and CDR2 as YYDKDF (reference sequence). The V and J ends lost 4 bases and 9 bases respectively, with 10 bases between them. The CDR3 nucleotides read TGTGCCACCAGCAAGTCCCGGGGTGAGCAGTTCTTC. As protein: CATSKSRGEQFF.

Written as DNA, the CDR3 is TGTGCCAGCAGCCAGACAGGGGTCGGGGATACGCAGTATTTT. The encoded protein is CASSQTGVGDTQYF. V usage is TRBV5-8 and J usage is TRBJ2-3, with 8 bases aligning to TRBD1. The CDR3 is 14 residues long. Trimming cost V 4 bases and J 6 bases; bases outside gene matches: 7. The germline gives CDR1 SGHTS, CDR2 YDEGEE.

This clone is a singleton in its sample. The CDR3 bases are TGTGCCAGCACGCGGGACAGGAACTATGGCTACACCTTC. It encodes CASTRDRNYGYTF. The chain combines TRBV9 with TRBJ1-2, with 8 positions matching TRBD1. With V trimmed by 6 bases and J by 2 bases, 3 bases remained unmatched. Germline CDR1 and CDR2: SGDLS and YYNGEE. The CDR3 runs to 13 residues.

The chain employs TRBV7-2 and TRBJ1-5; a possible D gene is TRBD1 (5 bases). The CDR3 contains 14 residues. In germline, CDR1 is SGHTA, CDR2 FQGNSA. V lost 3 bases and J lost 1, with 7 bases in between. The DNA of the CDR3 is TGTGCCAGCAGCTTTTCAGGGAGCAATCAGCCCCAGCATTTT. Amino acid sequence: CASSFSGSNQPQHF.

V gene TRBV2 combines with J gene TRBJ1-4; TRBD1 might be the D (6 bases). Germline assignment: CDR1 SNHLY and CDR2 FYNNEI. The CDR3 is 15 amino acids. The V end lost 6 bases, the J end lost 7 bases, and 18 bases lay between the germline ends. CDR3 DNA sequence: TGTGCCAGCAGCCTCGACAGGACCCAAAGTGAAAAACTGTTTTTT. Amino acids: CASSLDRTQSEKLFF. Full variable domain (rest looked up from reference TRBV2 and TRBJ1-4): EPEVTQTPSHQVTQMGQEVILRCVPISNHLYFYWYRQILGQKVEFLVSFYNNEISEKSEIFDDQFSVERPDGSNFTLKIRSTKLEDSAMYFCASSLDRTQSEKLFFGSGTQLSVL.

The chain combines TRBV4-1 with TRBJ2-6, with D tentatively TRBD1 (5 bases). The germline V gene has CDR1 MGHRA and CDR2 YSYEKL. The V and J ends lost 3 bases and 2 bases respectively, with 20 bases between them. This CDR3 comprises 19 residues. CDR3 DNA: TGCGCCAGCAGCCAGTGGGGCCGAGTGATTAGCCCTGGGGCCAACGTCCTGACTTTC. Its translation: CASSQWGRVISPGANVLTF.

The CDR3 DNA reads TGTGCCAGCAGCTCACAGGGACAGTCATATGGCTACACCTTC. It codes for CASSSQGQSYGYTF. The gene calls are TRBV7-2 and TRBJ1-2, with 7 bases that match TRBD1. The germline V gene encodes CDR1 SGHTA and CDR2 FQGNSA. With 4 bases clipped from V and 5 bases from J, the junction kept 7 bases outside the gene matches. The CDR3 has 14 residues.

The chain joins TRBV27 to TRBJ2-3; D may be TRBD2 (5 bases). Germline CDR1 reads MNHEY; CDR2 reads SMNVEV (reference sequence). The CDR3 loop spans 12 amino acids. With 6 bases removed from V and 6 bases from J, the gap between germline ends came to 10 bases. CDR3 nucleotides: TGTGCCAGCAGGGACTGGGAGGATACGCAGTATTTT. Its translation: CASRDWEDTQYF.

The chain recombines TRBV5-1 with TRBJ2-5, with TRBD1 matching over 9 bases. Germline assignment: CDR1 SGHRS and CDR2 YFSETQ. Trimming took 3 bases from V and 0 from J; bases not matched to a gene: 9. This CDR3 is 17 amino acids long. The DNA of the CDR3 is TGCGCCAGCAGCTCCGGACAGGGGCTTTACAACCAAGAGACCCAGTACTTC. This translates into CASSSGQGLYNQETQYF.

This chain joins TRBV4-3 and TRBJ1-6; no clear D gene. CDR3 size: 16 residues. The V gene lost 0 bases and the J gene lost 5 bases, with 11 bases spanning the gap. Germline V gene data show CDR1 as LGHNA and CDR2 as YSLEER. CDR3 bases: TGCGCCAGCAGCCAAGATCTCCGAGTTGATAATTCACCCCTCCACTTT. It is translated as CASSQDLRVDNSPLHF.

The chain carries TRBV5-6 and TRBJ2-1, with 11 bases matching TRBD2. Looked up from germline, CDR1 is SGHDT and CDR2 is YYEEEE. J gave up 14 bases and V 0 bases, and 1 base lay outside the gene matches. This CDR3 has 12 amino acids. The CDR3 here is CASSLVAGGEFF. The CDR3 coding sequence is TGTGCCAGCAGCTTGGTAGCGGGAGGGGAGTTCTTC.

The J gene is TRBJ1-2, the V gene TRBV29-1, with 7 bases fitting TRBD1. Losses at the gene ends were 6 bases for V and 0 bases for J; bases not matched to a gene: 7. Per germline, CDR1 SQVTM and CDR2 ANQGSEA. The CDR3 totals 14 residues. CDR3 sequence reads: CSVAQGKSNYGYTF. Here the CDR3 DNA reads TGCAGCGTCGCACAGGGGAAATCTAACTATGGCTACACCTTC.

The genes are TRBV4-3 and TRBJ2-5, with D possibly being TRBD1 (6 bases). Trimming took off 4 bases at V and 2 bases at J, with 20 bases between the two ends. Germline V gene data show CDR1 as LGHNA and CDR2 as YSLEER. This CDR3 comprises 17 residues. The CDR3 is CASSRGDSTRGQETQYF. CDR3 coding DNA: TGCGCCAGCAGCCGAGGGGATTCAACAAGGGGGCAAGAGACCCAGTACTTC.

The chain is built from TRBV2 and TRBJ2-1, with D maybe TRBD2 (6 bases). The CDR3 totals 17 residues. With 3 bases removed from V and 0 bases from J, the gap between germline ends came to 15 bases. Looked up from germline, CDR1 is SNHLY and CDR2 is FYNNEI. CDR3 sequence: CASSERGSANSYNEQFF. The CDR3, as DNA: TGTGCCAGCAGTGAGCGGGGTAGCGCAAACTCCTACAATGAGCAGTTCTTC. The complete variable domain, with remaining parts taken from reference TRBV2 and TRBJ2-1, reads EPEVTQTPSHQVTQMGQEVILRCVPISNHLYFYWYRQILGQKVEFLVSFYNNEISEKSEIFDDQFSVERPDGSNFTLKIRSTKLEDSAMYFCASSERGSANSYNEQFFGPGTRLTVL.

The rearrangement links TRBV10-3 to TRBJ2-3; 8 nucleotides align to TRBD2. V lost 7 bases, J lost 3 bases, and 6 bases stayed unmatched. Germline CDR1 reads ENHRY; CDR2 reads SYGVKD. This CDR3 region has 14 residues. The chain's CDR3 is CAINLAGGTDTQYF. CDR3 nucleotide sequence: TGTGCCATCAACCTGGCGGGGGGTACAGATACGCAGTATTTT.

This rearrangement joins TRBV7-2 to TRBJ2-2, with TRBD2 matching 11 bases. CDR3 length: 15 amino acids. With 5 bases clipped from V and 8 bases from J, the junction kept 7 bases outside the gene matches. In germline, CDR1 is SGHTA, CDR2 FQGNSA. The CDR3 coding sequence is TGTGCCAGCAGCCCTCTAGCGGGGGGAACTGGGGAGCTGTTTTTT. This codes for CASSPLAGGTGELFF.

As DNA, the CDR3 is TGTGCCAGCAGGTCGGAAGGGACAGTCTATGGTAGCTACACCTTC. It is translated as CASRSEGTVYGSYTF. The chain links TRBV9 to TRBJ1-2; 7 bases agree with TRBD1. Germline V gene lookup returns CDR1 SGDLS and CDR2 YYNGEE. V was pared by 5 bases and J by 9 bases, with 16 bases of the junction left unmatched. CDR3 size: 15 residues.

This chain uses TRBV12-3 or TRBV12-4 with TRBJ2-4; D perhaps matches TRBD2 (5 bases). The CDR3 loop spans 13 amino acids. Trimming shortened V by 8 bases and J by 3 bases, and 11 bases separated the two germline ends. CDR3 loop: CASSRAVKNIQYF. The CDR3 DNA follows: TGTGCCAGCTCCCGAGCGGTCAAAAACATTCAGTACTTC.

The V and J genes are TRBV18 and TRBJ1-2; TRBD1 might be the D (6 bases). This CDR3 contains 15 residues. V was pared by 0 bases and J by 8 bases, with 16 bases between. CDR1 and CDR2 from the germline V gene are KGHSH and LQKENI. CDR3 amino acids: CASSPPGGGSIGYTF. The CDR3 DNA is TGTGCCAGCTCACCACCTGGGGGGGGCTCCATCGGCTACACCTTC.

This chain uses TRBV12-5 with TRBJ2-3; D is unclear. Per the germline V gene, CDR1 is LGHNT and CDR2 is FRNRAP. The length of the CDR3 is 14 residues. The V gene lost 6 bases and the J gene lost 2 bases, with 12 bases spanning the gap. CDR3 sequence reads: CASGSVLYTDTQYF. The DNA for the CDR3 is TGTGCTAGTGGGTCGGTACTTTACACAGATACGCAGTATTTT.

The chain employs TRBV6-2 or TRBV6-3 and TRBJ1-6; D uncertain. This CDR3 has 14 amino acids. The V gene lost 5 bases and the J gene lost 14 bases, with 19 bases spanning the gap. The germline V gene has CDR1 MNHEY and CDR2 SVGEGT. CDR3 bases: TGTGCCAGCAGTACCCCTACAGTCCCGGAAACCCTCCACTTT. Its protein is CASSTPTVPETLHF.

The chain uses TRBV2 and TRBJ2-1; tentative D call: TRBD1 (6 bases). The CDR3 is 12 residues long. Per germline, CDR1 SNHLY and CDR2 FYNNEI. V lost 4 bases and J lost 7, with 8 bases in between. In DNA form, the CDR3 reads TGTGCCAGCAGTGTCGACAGGAATGAGCAGTTCTTC. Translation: CASSVDRNEQFF. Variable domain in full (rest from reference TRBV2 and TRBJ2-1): EPEVTQTPSHQVTQMGQEVILRCVPISNHLYFYWYRQILGQKVEFLVSFYNNEISEKSEIFDDQFSVERPDGSNFTLKIRSTKLEDSAMYFCASSVDRNEQFFGPGTRLTVL.

The DNA for the CDR3 is TGTGCCAGCAGCTCACAGGACTACGAGCAGTACTTC. Protein: CASSSQDYEQYF. This rearrangement joins TRBV6-5 to TRBJ2-7; D might be TRBD1 (5 bases). CDR3 size: 12 residues. The V gene's germline CDR1 is MNHEY and CDR2 SVGAGI. Between the trimmed V and J ends, which lost 6 bases and 3 bases, there was a span of 9 bases.

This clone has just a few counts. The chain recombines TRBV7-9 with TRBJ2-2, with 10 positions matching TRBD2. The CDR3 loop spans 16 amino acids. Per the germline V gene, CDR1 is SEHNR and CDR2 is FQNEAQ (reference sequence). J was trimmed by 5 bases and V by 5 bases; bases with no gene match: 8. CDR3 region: CASSGPSGGGTGELFF. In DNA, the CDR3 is TGTGCCAGCAGCGGACCTAGCGGGGGAGGTACCGGGGAGCTGTTTTTT.